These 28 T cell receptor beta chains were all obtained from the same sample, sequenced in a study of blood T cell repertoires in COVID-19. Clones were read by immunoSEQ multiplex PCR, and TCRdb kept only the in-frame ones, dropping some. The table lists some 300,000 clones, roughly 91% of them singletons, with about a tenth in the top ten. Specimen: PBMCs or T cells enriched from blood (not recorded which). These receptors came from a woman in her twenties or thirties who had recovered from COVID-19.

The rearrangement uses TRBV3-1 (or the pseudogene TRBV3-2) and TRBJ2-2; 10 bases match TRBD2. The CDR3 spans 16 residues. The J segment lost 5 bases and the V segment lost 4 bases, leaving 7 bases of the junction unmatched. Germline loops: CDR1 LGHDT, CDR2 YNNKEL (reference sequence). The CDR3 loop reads CASSRSRTSGTGELFF. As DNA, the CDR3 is TGTGCCAGCAGCCGTTCAAGGACTAGCGGAACCGGGGAGCTGTTTTTT.

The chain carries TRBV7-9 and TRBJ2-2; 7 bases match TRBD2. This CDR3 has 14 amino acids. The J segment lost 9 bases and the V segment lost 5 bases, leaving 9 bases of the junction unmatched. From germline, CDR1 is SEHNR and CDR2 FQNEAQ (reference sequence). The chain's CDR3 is CASSPREGSRELFF. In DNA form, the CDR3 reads TGTGCCAGCAGCCCGAGGGAGGGAAGCCGGGAGCTGTTTTTT.

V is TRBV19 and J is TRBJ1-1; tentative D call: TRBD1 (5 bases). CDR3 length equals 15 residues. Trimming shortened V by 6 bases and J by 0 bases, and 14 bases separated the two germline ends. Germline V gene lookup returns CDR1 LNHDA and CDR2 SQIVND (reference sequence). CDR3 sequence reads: CASRNPGGVNTEAFF. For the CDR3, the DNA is TGTGCCAGTAGAAACCCGGGGGGGGTGAACACTGAAGCTTTCTTT.

The CDR3 nucleotides read TGTGCCAGCAGCCGGGAAGGTGTAGCTTTCTTT. As protein: CASSREGVAFF. The V gene is TRBV12-3 or TRBV12-4, the J gene TRBJ1-1, with no clear D. V shed 6 bases and J shed 10 bases, with 12 bases lying between them. The CDR3 consists of 11 residues.

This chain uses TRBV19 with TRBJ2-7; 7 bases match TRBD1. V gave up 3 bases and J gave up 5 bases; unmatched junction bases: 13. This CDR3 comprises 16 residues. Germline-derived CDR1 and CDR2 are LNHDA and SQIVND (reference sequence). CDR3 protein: CASSIRSMTGSHEQYF. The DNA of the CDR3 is TGTGCCAGTAGTATCAGGAGTATGACAGGGTCCCACGAGCAGTACTTC.

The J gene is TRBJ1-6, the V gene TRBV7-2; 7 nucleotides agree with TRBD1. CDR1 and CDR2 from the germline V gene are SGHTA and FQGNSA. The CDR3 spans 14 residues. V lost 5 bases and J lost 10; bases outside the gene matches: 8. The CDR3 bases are TGTGCCAGCAGCCTACGGGACAGACGGTCACCCCTCCACTTT. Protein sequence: CASSLRDRRSPLHF.

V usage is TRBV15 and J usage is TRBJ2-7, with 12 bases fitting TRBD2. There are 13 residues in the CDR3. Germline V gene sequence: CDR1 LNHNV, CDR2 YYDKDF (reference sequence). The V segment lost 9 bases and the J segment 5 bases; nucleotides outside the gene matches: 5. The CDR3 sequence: CATRRLAGDEQYF. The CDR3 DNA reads TGTGCCACGAGAAGACTAGCGGGAGACGAGCAGTACTTC.

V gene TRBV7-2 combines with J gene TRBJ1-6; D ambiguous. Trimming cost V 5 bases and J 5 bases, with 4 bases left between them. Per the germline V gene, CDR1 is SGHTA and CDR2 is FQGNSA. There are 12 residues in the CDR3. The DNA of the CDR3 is TGTGCCAGCAGCAGCCATAATTCACCCCTCCACTTT. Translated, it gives CASSSHNSPLHF.

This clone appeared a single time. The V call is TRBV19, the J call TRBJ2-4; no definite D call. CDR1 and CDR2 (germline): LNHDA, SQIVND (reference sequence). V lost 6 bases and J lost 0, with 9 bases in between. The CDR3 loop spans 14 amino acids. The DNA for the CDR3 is TGTGCCAGTAGAGATTCGGGAGCCAAAAACATTCAGTACTTC. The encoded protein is CASRDSGAKNIQYF.

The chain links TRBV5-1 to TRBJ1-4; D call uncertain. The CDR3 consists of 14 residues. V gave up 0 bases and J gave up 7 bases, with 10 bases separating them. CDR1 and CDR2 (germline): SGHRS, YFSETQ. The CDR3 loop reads CASSLATGSEKLFF. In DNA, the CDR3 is TGCGCCAGCAGCTTGGCGACGGGTAGTGAAAAACTGTTTTTT.

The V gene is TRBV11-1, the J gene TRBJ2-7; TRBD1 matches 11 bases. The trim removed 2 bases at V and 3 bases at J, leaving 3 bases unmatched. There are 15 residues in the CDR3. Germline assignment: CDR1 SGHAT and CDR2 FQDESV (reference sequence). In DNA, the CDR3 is TGTGCCAGCAGCTTAATGGGGACAGGGGGCTACGAGCAGTACTTC. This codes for CASSLMGTGGYEQYF.

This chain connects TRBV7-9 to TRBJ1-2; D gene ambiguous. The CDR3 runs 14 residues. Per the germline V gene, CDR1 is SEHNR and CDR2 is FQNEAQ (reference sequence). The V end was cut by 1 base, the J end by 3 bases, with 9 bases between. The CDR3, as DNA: TGTGCCAGCAGCTTAGTCTACTCGGACTATGGCTACACCTTC. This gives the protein CASSLVYSDYGYTF.

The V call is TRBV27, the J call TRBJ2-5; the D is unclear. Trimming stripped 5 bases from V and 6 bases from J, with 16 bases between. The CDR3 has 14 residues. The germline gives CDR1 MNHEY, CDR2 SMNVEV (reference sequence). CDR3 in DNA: TGTGCCAGCAGTCCCCCTAGGCCTGCCAAGACCCAGTACTTC. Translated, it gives CASSPPRPAKTQYF.

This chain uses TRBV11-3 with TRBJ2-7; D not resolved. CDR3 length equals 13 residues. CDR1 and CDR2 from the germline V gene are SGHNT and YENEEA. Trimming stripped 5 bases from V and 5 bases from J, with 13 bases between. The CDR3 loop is CASSLSITDEQYF. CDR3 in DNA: TGTGCCAGCAGCCTATCTATTACGGACGAGCAGTACTTC.

The CDR3 DNA follows: TGTGCCAGCCAACTAAGGGGTGTAGGGGCTAACTATGGCTACACCTTC. Protein product: CASQLRGVGANYGYTF. The genes are TRBV25-1 and TRBJ1-2; D might be TRBD1 (5 bases). The CDR3 length is 16 residues. The ends were cut back, 8 bases at V and 0 bases at J, with 19 bases in the middle. Germline V gene lookup returns CDR1 MGHDK and CDR2 SYGVNS.

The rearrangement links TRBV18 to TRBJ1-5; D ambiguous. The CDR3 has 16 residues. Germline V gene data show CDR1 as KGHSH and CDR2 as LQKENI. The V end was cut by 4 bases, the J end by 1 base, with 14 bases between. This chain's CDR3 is CASSLTRQESNQPQHF. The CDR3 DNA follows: TGTGCCAGCTCACTGACGCGACAAGAAAGCAATCAGCCCCAGCATTTT.

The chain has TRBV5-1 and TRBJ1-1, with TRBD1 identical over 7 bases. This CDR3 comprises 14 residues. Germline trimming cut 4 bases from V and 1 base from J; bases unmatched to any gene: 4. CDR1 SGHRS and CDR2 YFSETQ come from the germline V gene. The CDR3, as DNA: TGCGCCAGCAGCCTACGGACAGGGAACACTGAAGCTTTCTTT. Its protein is CASSLRTGNTEAFF.

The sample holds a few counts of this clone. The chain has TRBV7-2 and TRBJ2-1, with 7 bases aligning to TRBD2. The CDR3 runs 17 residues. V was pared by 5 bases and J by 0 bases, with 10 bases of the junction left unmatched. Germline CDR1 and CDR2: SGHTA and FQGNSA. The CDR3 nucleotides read TGTGCCAGCAGCCCTCAACTAGCGAAGAGCTCCTACAATGAGCAGTTCTTC. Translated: CASSPQLAKSSYNEQFF. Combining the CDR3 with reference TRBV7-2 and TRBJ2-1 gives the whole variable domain GAGVSQSPSNKVTEKGKDVELRCDPISGHTALYWYRQSLGQGLEFLIYFQGNSAPDKSGLPSDRFSAERTGGSVSTLTIQRTQQEDSAVYLCASSPQLAKSSYNEQFFGPGTRLTVL.

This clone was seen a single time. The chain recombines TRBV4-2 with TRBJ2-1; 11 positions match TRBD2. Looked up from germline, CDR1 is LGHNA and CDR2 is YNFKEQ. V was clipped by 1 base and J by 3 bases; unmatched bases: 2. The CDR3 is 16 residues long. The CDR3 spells CASSQVGTSGYNEQFF. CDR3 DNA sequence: TGTGCCAGCAGCCAAGTCGGGACTAGCGGCTACAATGAGCAGTTCTTC.

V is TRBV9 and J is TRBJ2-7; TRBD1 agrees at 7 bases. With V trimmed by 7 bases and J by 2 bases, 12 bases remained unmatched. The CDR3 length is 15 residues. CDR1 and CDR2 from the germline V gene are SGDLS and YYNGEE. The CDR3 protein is CASHRDRREPYEQYF. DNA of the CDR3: TGTGCCAGCCACAGGGACAGAAGGGAGCCCTACGAGCAGTACTTC.

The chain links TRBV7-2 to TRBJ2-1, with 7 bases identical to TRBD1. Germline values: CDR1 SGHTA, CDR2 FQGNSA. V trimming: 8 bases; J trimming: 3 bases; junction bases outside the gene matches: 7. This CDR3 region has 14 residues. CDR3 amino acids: CASVRDRIYNEQFF. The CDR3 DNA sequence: TGTGCCAGCGTCCGGGACAGAATCTACAATGAGCAGTTCTTC. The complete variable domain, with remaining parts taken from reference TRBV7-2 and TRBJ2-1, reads GAGVSQSPSNKVTEKGKDVELRCDPISGHTALYWYRQSLGQGLEFLIYFQGNSAPDKSGLPSDRFSAERTGGSVSTLTIQRTQQEDSAVYLCASVRDRIYNEQFFGPGTRLTVL.

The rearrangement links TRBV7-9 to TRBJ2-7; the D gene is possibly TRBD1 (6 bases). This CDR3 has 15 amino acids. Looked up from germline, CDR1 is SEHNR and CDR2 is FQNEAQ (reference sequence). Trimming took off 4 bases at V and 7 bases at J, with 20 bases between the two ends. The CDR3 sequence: CASSSFQGTPEEQYF. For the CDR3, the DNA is TGTGCCAGCAGCTCTTTCCAGGGGACCCCTGAGGAGCAGTACTTC.

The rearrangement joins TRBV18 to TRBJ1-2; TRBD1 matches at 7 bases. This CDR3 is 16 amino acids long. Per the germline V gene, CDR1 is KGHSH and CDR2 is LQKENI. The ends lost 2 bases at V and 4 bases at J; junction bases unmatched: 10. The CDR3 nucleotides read TGTGCCAGCTCACCAAGGGACAGTGGCCTCATCTATGGCTACACCTTC. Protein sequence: CASSPRDSGLIYGYTF.

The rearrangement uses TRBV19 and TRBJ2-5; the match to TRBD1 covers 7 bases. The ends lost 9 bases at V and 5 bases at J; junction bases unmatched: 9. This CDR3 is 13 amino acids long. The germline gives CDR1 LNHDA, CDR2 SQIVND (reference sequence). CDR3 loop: CASGTGEVETQYF. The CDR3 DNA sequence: TGTGCCAGCGGCACAGGGGAAGTGGAGACCCAGTACTTC.

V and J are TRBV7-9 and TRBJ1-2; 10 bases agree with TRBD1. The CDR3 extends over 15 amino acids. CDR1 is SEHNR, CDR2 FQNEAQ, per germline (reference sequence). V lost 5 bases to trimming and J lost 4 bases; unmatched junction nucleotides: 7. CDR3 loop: CASSPHWDRGYGYTF. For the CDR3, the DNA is TGTGCCAGCAGCCCACATTGGGACAGGGGCTATGGCTACACCTTC.

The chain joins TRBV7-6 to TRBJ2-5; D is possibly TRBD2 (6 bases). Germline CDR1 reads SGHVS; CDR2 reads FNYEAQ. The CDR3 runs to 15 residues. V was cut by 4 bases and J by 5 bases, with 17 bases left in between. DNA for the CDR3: TGTGCCAGCAGCTCTTTAGCGGAAGACGGGGAGACCCAGTACTTC. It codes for CASSSLAEDGETQYF.

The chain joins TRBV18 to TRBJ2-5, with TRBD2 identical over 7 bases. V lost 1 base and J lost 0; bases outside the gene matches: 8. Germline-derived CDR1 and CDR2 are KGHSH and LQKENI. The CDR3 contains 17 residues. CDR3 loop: CASSPRAGATYQETQYF. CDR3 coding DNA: TGTGCCAGCTCACCACGGGCGGGAGCGACTTACCAAGAGACCCAGTACTTC. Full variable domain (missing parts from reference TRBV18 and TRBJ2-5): NAGVMQNPRHLVRRRGQEARLRCSPMKGHSHVYWYRQLPEEGLKFMVYLQKENIIDESGMPKERFSAEFPKEGPSILRIQQVVRGDSAAYFCASSPRAGATYQETQYFGPGTRLLVL.

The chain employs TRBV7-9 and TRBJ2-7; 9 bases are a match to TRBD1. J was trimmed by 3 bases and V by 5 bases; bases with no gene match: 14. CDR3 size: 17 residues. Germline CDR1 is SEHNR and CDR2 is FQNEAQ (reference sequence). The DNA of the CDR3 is TGTGCCAGCAGCGTATTTACCACAGGGGGCTTCGGCTACGAGCAGTACTTC. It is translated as CASSVFTTGGFGYEQYF. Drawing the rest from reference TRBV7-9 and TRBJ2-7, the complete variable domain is DTGVSQNPRHKITKRGQNVTFRCDPISEHNRLYWYRQTLGQGPEFLTYFQNEAQLEKSRLLSDRFSAERPKGSFSTLEIQRTEQGDSAMYLCASSVFTTGGFGYEQYFGPGTRLTVT.